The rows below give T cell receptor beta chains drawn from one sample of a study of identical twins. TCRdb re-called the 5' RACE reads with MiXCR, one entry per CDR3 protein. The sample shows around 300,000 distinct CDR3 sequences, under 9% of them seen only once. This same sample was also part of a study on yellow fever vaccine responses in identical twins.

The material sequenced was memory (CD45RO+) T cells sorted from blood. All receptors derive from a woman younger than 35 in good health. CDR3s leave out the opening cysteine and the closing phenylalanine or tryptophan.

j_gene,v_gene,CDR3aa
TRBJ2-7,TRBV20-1,SARNPGPGQDYEQY
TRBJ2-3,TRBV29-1,SATPRGEADTQY
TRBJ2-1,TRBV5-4,ASSFSVGSHNEQF
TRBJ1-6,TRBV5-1,ASSFQDYNSPLH
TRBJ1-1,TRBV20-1,SAGSLTEAF
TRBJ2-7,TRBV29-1,SARIDADEQY
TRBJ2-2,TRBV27,ASSLPRGNPNTGELF
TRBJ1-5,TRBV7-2,ASSLVLGRNQPQH
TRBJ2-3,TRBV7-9,ASSLVNTQY
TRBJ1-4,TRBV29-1,SVAGVGEKLF
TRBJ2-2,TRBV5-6,ASSPQKSFANTGELF
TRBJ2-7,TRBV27,AGGASGRPLSYEQY
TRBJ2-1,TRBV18,ASSPSLAYDEQF
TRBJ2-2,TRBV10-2,ASSWGSTGELF
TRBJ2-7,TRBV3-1,ATCQRTSENSEQY
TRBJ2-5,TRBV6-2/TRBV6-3,ASSSLSDGDQETQY
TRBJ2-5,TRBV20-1,SARDSGDPKETQY
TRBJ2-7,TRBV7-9,ASTLGTVIHEQY
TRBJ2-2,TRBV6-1,AIFPYGLAGTGELF
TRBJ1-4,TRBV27,ASSGLDRGRKLF